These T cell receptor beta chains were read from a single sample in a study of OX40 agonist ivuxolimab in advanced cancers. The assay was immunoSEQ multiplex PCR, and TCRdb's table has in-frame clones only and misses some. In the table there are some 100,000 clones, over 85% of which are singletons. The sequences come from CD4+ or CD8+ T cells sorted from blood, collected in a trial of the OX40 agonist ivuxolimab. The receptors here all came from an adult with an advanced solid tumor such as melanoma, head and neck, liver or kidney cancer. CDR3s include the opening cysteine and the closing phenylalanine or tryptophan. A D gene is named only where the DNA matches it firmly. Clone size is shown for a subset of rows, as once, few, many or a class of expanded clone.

TGTGCCAGCAGTTTACGGTACGAGCAGTACTTC	CASSLRYEQYF	TRBV28	TRBJ2-7	.	once
TGTGCCAGCTCACCACTAGGGTCGGATACGCAGTATTTT	CASSPLGSDTQYF	TRBV18	TRBJ2-3	.	.
TGCGCCAGCAGCCCAGGGGAGTATAGCAATCAGCCCCAGCATTTT	CASSPGEYSNQPQHF	TRBV5-1	TRBJ1-5	.	.
TGTGCCTGGGGTGAAAAACTGTTTTTT	CAWGEKLFF	TRBV7-9	TRBJ1-4	.	.
TGTGCCAGTAGTATCAACAGATCACCGCATCAGCCCCAGCATTTT	CASSINRSPHQPQHF	TRBV19	TRBJ1-5	.	few
TGTGCCAGCGGGTGGAGTAGGCAAGAGACCCAGTACTTC	CASGWSRQETQYF	TRBV6-5	TRBJ2-5	.	.
TGTGCCAGCTCTCCGGCACAGTCCTACGAGCAGTACTTC	CASSPAQSYEQYF	TRBV18	TRBJ2-7	.	.
TGTGCCAGCAGTGCCAGACAGGGCTCCTTCGGCTACACCTTC	CASSARQGSFGYTF	TRBV25-1	TRBJ1-2	TRBD1	.
TGCGCCAGCAGCTTGCTCCCAACCTCTGGAAACACCATATATTTT	CASSLLPTSGNTIYF	TRBV5-1	TRBJ1-3	.	once
TGTGCCTCGAGGGGACAGTCGAACACTGAAGCTTTCTTT	CASRGQSNTEAFF	TRBV30	TRBJ1-1	TRBD1	.
TGTGCCAGCAGTGCTCAGGGGAAGTACGAGCAGTACTTC	CASSAQGKYEQYF	TRBV6-6	TRBJ2-7	.	.
TGTGCCAGCAGTTTTCAGCGGGGGGGAGAGACCCAGTACTTC	CASSFQRGGETQYF	TRBV28	TRBJ2-5	TRBD2	.
TGTGCCAGTAGTATTACAGCATTCTACGAGCAGTACTTC	CASSITAFYEQYF	TRBV19	TRBJ2-7	.	.
TGTGCCAGCAGTTTTCGGACAGTCAGTGAAAAACTGTTTTTT	CASSFRTVSEKLFF	TRBV6-5	TRBJ1-4	.	.
TGCGCCAGCAGCGCGCACGAAGAGGGTCGTCAGCCCCAGCATTTT	CASSAHEEGRQPQHF	TRBV4-1	TRBJ1-5	.	.
TGTGCCAGCTCACCTGGACAGCAAGAGACCCAGTACTTC	CASSPGQQETQYF	TRBV18	TRBJ2-5	.	.
TGTGCCAGCATCAGCATCAGGGGCTCGGGTGGCTACACCTTC	CASISIRGSGGYTF	TRBV27	TRBJ1-2	.	.